Listed here are 2 T cell receptor beta chains from one sample, sequenced in a study of early T cells in non-severe SARS-CoV-2 infection. Each CDR3 protein is one row after TCRdb ran MiXCR on the 5' RACE reads. The sample records tens of thousands of distinct CDR3 sequences, under 5.5% being singletons. Sequenced sample: whole blood. The source of these receptors is an adult who was a healthcare worker with PCR-confirmed SARS-CoV-2 infection or an uninfected control (not recorded which).

The sample holds many counts of this clonotype. The genes are TRBV28 and TRBJ2-7; no reliable D call. The CDR3 loop spans 12 amino acids. V lost 3 bases to trimming and J lost 2 bases, with 5 bases between them. The V gene's germline CDR1 is MDHEN and CDR2 SYDVKM. CDR3 in DNA: TGTGCCAGCAGTTTCCCACCCTACGAGCAGTACTTC. Protein product: CASSFPPYEQYF.

This clonotype has ten or more counts. This chain uses TRBV12-3 or TRBV12-4 with TRBJ1-1; D gene ambiguous. The CDR3 spans 15 residues. The V end lost 3 bases, the J end lost 0 bases, and 11 bases lay between the germline ends. The CDR3 reads CASSLNAGLNTEAFF. The CDR3, as DNA: TGTGCCAGCAGTTTGAATGCAGGTTTGAACACTGAAGCTTTCTTT.